One and the same sample provided the 21 T cell receptor beta chains below, sequenced in a study of blood T cells in healthy people across ages (dated by TCRdb to between 2015 and 2016). The protocol used for the library was 5' RACE. For sequencing, an Illumina HiSeq 2500 was employed. A second PCR of 7 to 11 cycles was performed with a sample-barcoded 5' primer and a J-beta primer mix. TCRdb reanalyzed the raw reads on its own, using fastp at Q25 for trimming and MiXCR for clone calling, and kept in-frame beta chains. CDR3 protein duplicates are merged, each entry listing the most common genes and DNA. This sample comprises fewer than 700,000 distinct CDR3 sequences, over 40% of them detected only once. About 32% of the sample rests with the top ten. The source material was blood. Receptor source: a man older than 75 in good health.

The chain links TRBV7-2 to TRBJ2-1; unclear D gene. Trimming left V 5 bases short and J 11 bases short, with 16 bases between. CDR3 length: 13 residues. Germline CDR1 reads SGHTA; CDR2 reads FQGNSA. CDR3 region: CASSLLDGQQQFF. The CDR3 region has the DNA TGTGCCAGCAGCCTCCTGGACGGGCAGCAGCAGTTCTTC. Looking up the rest from reference TRBV7-2 and TRBJ2-1 gives the full variable domain: GAGVSQSPSNKVTEKGKDVELRCDPISGHTALYWYRQSLGQGLEFLIYFQGNSAPDKSGLPSDRFSAERTGGSVSTLTIQRTQQEDSAVYLCASSLLDGQQQFFGPGTRLTVL.

This clonotype has only one observation. V usage is TRBV7-2 and J usage is TRBJ1-4; D gene unclear. Per the germline V gene, CDR1 is SGHTA and CDR2 is FQGNSA. CDR3 length equals 13 residues. V was trimmed by 7 bases and J by 5 bases, leaving 11 bases between them. The CDR3 sequence: CASTGWENEKLFF. CDR3 nucleotide sequence: TGTGCCAGCACGGGGTGGGAAAATGAAAAACTGTTTTTT.

The CDR3 coding sequence is TGTGCCAGCAGTTCCCGGGACAGGGGGCTCAATGAGCAGTTCTTC. It translates to CASSSRDRGLNEQFF. The rearrangement joins TRBV28 to TRBJ2-1; TRBD1 agrees at 12 bases. Germline-derived CDR1 and CDR2 are MDHEN and SYDVKM. There are 15 residues in the CDR3. V gave up 4 bases and J gave up 6 bases; unmatched junction bases: 4.

This clonotype was counted a few times. The chain joins TRBV5-6 to TRBJ1-2; weak D call: TRBD1 (5 bases). With 4 bases removed from V and 4 bases from J, the gap between germline ends came to 14 bases. The CDR3 covers 14 residues. Germline CDR1 SGHDT, CDR2 YYEEEE. The CDR3 bases are TGTGCCAGCAGCCAACCCCCAGGGTTCTATGGCTACACCTTC. This translates into CASSQPPGFYGYTF.

This clonotype has a handful of counts. The chain is built from TRBV15 and TRBJ2-4; 9 positions agree with TRBD1. The germline V gene has CDR1 LNHNV and CDR2 YYDKDF (reference sequence). The ends lost 5 bases at V and 1 base at J; junction bases unmatched: 6. The CDR3 spans 16 residues. The CDR3 coding sequence is TGTGCCACCAGCGAAACCGGGACAGGGGCCAAAAACATTCAGTACTTC. It translates to CATSETGTGAKNIQYF.

This clonotype has only a few counts. This chain connects TRBV13 to TRBJ2-7, with 7 bases fitting TRBD2. This CDR3 is 16 amino acids long. Per the germline V gene, CDR1 is PRHDT and CDR2 is FYEKMQ (reference sequence). V was pared by 5 bases and J by 0 bases, with 10 bases of the junction left unmatched. Written as DNA, the CDR3 is TGTGCCAGCAGCCTCCAGACTAGCATCCTCTCCTACGAGCAGTACTTC. Translated: CASSLQTSILSYEQYF.

This clonotype was counted only a few times. V usage is TRBV20-1 and J usage is TRBJ2-1; D perhaps matches TRBD2 (6 bases). The CDR3 contains 15 residues. Germline V lookup: CDR1 DFQATT, CDR2 SNEGSKA (reference sequence). V lost 7 bases, J lost 5 bases, and 21 bases lay in between. The CDR3 DNA reads as TGCAGTGTTTATAGCCCGGGGGAGGCACACAATGAGCAGTTCTTC. Residues: CSVYSPGEAHNEQFF.

J is TRBJ1-4 and V is TRBV12-3 or TRBV12-4, with D possibly matching TRBD1 (6 bases). V gave up 2 bases and J gave up 6 bases, with 10 bases separating them. The CDR3 is made up of 14 amino acids. CDR3 residues: CASSLWGPDEKLFF. The CDR3 DNA is TGTGCCAGCAGTTTATGGGGGCCAGATGAAAAACTGTTTTTT.

The CDR3 bases are TGTGCCAGCAGTTTAGTGGTCCGTGAAGCTTTCTTT. Protein sequence: CASSLVVREAFF. V and J are TRBV12-3 or TRBV12-4 and TRBJ1-1; no firm D call. Trimming stripped 1 base from V and 7 bases from J, with 7 bases between. The CDR3 is 12 residues long.

The chain is built from TRBV5-6 and TRBJ2-1, with TRBD2 identical over 7 bases. After removal of 4 bases from V and 2 bases from J, the junction contained 15 bases not matched to a gene. Germline assignment: CDR1 SGHDT and CDR2 YYEEEE. The CDR3 extends over 18 amino acids. The CDR3 DNA sequence: TGTGCCAGCAGCCACCCGTCCACCCTAGCGGACCCCTACAATGAGCAGTTCTTC. Amino acids: CASSHPSTLADPYNEQFF.

J is TRBJ2-1 and V is TRBV24-1; no clear D gene. Germline loops: CDR1 KGHDR, CDR2 SFDVKD. V was cut by 4 bases and J by 6 bases, with 6 bases left in between. CDR3 length: 12 amino acids. The CDR3 DNA is TGTGCCACCAGTGAGGTCAGCAATGAGCAGTTCTTC. Translating it yields CATSEVSNEQFF.

This clonotype was counted only a few times. The chain is built from TRBV29-1 and TRBJ2-5, with D unresolved. The CDR3 runs to 15 residues. Trimming stripped 4 bases from V and 1 base from J, with 16 bases between. CDR1 is SQVTM and CDR2 is ANQGSEA in the germline V gene. The CDR3 spells CSVVLTRQVQETQYF. CDR3 nucleotide sequence: TGCAGCGTTGTCCTTACGCGGCAGGTCCAAGAGACCCAGTACTTC.

The chain links TRBV6-2 or TRBV6-3 to TRBJ2-5; 7 nucleotides agree with TRBD1. This CDR3 spans 15 amino acids. Germline-derived CDR1 and CDR2 are MNHEY and SVGEGT. Trimming took 6 bases from V and 2 from J; bases not matched to a gene: 9. DNA for the CDR3: TGTGCCAGCAGCCGACAGGGATCGGGGCAAGAGACCCAGTACTTC. Translation gives CASSRQGSGQETQYF.

This clonotype occurred a few times. This chain joins TRBV5-1 and TRBJ2-1, with 7 bases lining up with TRBD2. With V trimmed by 0 bases and J by 4 bases, 7 bases remained unmatched. CDR3 length: 16 amino acids. The germline gives CDR1 SGHRS, CDR2 YFSETQ. The CDR3 spells CASSLVGRDYYNEQFF. CDR3 DNA sequence: TGCGCCAGCAGCTTGGTAGGGCGGGACTATTACAATGAGCAGTTCTTC.

This rearrangement joins TRBV4-2 to TRBJ2-5; TRBD1 matches at 7 bases. Trimming took 0 bases from V and 3 from J; bases not matched to a gene: 10. The CDR3 runs to 17 residues. CDR1 and CDR2 from the germline V gene are LGHNA and YNFKEQ. As DNA, the CDR3 is TGTGCCAGCAGCCAAGAAGGAGAGGGGGCTAAAAAAGAGACCCAGTACTTC. Translated, it gives CASSQEGEGAKKETQYF.

The chain links TRBV5-1 to TRBJ1-4; a weak D match, TRBD1 (5 bases). CDR1 is SGHRS and CDR2 is YFSETQ in the germline V gene. V was clipped by 4 bases and J by 4 bases, with 14 bases between them. The CDR3 is 15 amino acids. As DNA, the CDR3 is TGCGCCAGCAGCCCAAGGGACGACAGTAATGAAAAACTGTTTTTT. Translation: CASSPRDDSNEKLFF.

The sample holds one count of this clonotype. This sequence joins TRBV28 and TRBJ1-1; 8 positions match TRBD1. Unmatched junction bases numbered 5, after V lost 1 base and J lost 4 bases. CDR1 and CDR2 from the germline V gene are MDHEN and SYDVKM. CDR3 length equals 15 residues. CDR3 coding DNA: TGTGCCAGCAGTTTATTCCAGGGGGCAGGCACTGAAGCTTTCTTT. Translating it yields CASSLFQGAGTEAFF.

This clonotype was found many times. V and J are TRBV7-6 and TRBJ2-7, with D perhaps matching TRBD2 (5 bases). Deletions cut 5 bases from V and 0 bases from J, with 11 bases between. CDR3 length: 14 residues. Germline V gene sequence: CDR1 SGHVS, CDR2 FNYEAQ. CDR3 in amino acids: CASSPGGSSYEQYF. The CDR3 bases are TGTGCCAGCAGCCCCGGAGGTAGCTCCTACGAGCAGTACTTC.

V and J are TRBV15 and TRBJ2-5; D uncertain. V dropped 0 bases and J dropped 11 bases, with 13 bases sitting between them. CDR1 LNHNV and CDR2 YYDKDF come from the germline V gene (reference sequence). This CDR3 is 13 amino acids long. This chain's CDR3 is CATSRDTGNEQYF. The CDR3 DNA sequence: TGTGCCACCAGCAGAGATACTGGTAATGAGCAGTACTTC.

This clonotype was detected many times. The V gene is TRBV14, the J gene TRBJ2-4; D unclear. Trimming shortened V by 1 base and J by 8 bases, and 12 bases separated the two germline ends. The CDR3 spans 14 residues. From germline, CDR1 is SGHDN and CDR2 FVKESK. The CDR3 spells CASSQAGSLDIQYF. Here the CDR3 DNA reads TGTGCCAGCAGCCAAGCGGGTAGTCTAGACATTCAGTACTTC.

The CDR3 DNA sequence: TGTGCCAGCAGCCCGAGGAGATTAGCGATAGACAATGAGCAGTTCTTC. It yields the protein CASSPRRLAIDNEQFF. The chain recombines TRBV9 with TRBJ2-1; D is possibly TRBD2 (5 bases). The CDR3 extends over 16 amino acids. Germline V lookup: CDR1 SGDLS, CDR2 YYNGEE. Trimming cost V 4 bases and J 5 bases, with 19 bases left between them.